One sample yielded the 7 T cell receptor beta chains listed below, sequenced in a study of blood T cells in healthy people across ages. Combining a sample-barcoded 5' primer with a J-beta primer mix, a second PCR ran for 7 to 11 cycles. TCRdb used MiXCR to reprocess the 5' RACE reads, holding one entry per CDR3 protein. The table has about 1.8 million distinct CDR3 sequences, about 49% seen once. The material sequenced was blood. These receptors all stem from a woman aged 35 to 49 in good health.

The chain joins TRBV6-2 or TRBV6-3 to TRBJ2-5; 10 nucleotides agree with TRBD2. V trimming: 6 bases; J trimming: 3 bases; junction bases outside the gene matches: 10. Germline V gene sequence: CDR1 MNHEY, CDR2 SVGEGT. CDR3 length equals 16 residues. This chain's CDR3 is CASSPFQRGGEETQYF. The CDR3 DNA reads as TGTGCCAGCAGCCCTTTCCAGCGGGGGGGAGAAGAGACCCAGTACTTC.

This clonotype was counted only a few times. The chain combines TRBV27 with TRBJ2-5, with 15 bases lining up with TRBD2. The CDR3 is made up of 16 amino acids. V lost 4 bases to trimming and J lost 5 bases; unmatched junction nucleotides: 5. Germline V CDR1 and CDR2: MNHEY, SMNVEV (reference sequence). CDR3: CASSSVGLAGGETQYF. CDR3 in DNA: TGTGCCAGCAGTTCGGTGGGACTAGCGGGGGGTGAGACCCAGTACTTC.

This clonotype was seen only once. V and J are TRBV24-1 and TRBJ1-2, with unresolved D. Germline CDR1 reads KGHDR; CDR2 reads SFDVKD. The length of the CDR3 is 11 residues. The V and J ends lost 7 bases and 4 bases respectively, with 6 bases between them. CDR3 region: CATSGTYGYTF. The DNA for the CDR3 is TGTGCCACCAGCGGAACCTATGGCTACACCTTC.

The V and J genes are TRBV2 and TRBJ1-2, with D maybe TRBD1 (6 bases). Trimming shortened V by 10 bases and J by 7 bases, and 16 bases separated the two germline ends. The germline gives CDR1 SNHLY, CDR2 FYNNEI. The CDR3 has 12 amino acids. CDR3 region: CAIQGQGGGYTF. The CDR3 DNA sequence: TGTGCCATCCAGGGGCAGGGAGGTGGCTACACCTTC.

The rearrangement links TRBV9 to TRBJ2-7; no definite D call. The J call may be incorrect, as the DNA end agrees better with TRBJ2-1. The CDR3 has 15 residues. Germline CDR1 and CDR2: SGDLS and YYNGEE. CDR3 amino acids: CASSVVETATYEQFF. CDR3 bases: TGTGCCAGCAGCGTAGTTGAGACGGCTACGTATGAGCAGTTCTTC.

The gene calls are TRBV24-1 and TRBJ2-1; 8 bases match TRBD2. Trimming took 5 bases from V and 5 from J; bases not matched to a gene: 13. Germline CDR1 KGHDR, CDR2 SFDVKD. The CDR3 contains 17 residues. This chain's CDR3 is CATSVYGDGGAHNEQFF. Here the CDR3 DNA reads TGTGCCACCAGTGTGTATGGCGACGGGGGGGCACACAATGAGCAGTTCTTC.

This clonotype was recorded only once. An end of the junction does not agree with germline; a read error may underlie this. The V and J genes are TRBV9 and TRBJ2-1, with 8 positions matching TRBD2. This CDR3 region has 16 residues. The V gene's germline CDR1 is SGDLS and CDR2 YYNGEE. The CDR3 coding sequence is TGTGCCAGCAGCTCCACCCTAGCGGGCTCCTGCAATGAGCAGTTCTTC. It encodes CASSSTLAGSCNEQFF.